This T cell receptor (beta chain) was sequenced for a study of T cells in Graves' hyperthyroidism and ophthalmopathy. Newly diagnosed hyperthyroidism patients aged 18 to 65 years had disease lasting under 2 months. Whole-study results and caveats: Stable hyperthyroidism was told apart from ophthalmopathy by a model built on 13 V-J features. The model foresaw ophthalmopathy a median around 6 months prior to onset.

This clonotype has at least ten counts. Its specificity is unknown. Using RNA transcripts as the source, TCR beta CDR3 regions were amplified. HTBI primers drove first-round RT-PCR of the TCR CDR3. Via MiXCR, TCRdb re-called the multiplex PCR reads, giving one row per CDR3 protein. The profile shows about 290,000 distinct CDR3 sequences, more than 10% of them singletons. Sequenced input: blood. The receptor's source is a woman in her 30s with Graves' hyperthyroidism that later progressed to Graves' ophthalmopathy.

DNA for the CDR3: TGTGCCTGGAGTTCCGGGACAGCAGGCAATCAGCCCCAGCATTTT. Translating it yields CAWSSGTAGNQPQHF. The chain carries TRBV30 and TRBJ1-5, with 7 positions matching TRBD1. The CDR3 is 15 residues long. V was pared by 2 bases and J by 2 bases, with 6 bases of the junction left unmatched. Per the germline V gene, CDR1 is GTSNPN and CDR2 is SVGIG (reference sequence).